The 2 T cell receptor beta chains below were found in one sample sequenced in a study of cytomegalovirus exposure and HLA in healthy donors (dated by TCRdb to 2016 to 2017). To prepare the library, the immunoSEQ multiplex PCR assay was applied. For the multiplex PCR, a mixture combining 60 forward primers for TCR Vbeta segments and 13 reverse primers for TCR Jbeta segments was used. Sourced from immuneACCESS, this table was stored by TCRdb with only in-frame sequences that have V and J called. A share of the clones is absent; for the studies checked, an unresolved V gene accounts for under half, and the remainder has no known explanation. A total of about 130,000 clones appear in this sample, 75% to 80% of them only once. The top ten constitute 2% to 2.5% of the sample. Sequencing was performed on PBMCs. The source is a man aged 25 to 40 in good health and CMV-seronegative.

The chain couples TRBV11-1 to TRBJ2-3, with 8 bases identical to TRBD1. Trimming cost V 1 base and J 4 bases; bases outside gene matches: 7. This CDR3 region has 16 residues. The germline gives CDR1 SGHAT, CDR2 FQDESV (reference sequence). CDR3 protein: CASSLVPGQGADTQYF. The CDR3 DNA reads as TGTGCCAGCAGCTTAGTGCCCGGACAGGGAGCAGATACGCAGTATTTT.

The genes are TRBV5-1 and TRBJ2-5; no definite D call. The ends were cut back, 4 bases at V and 1 base at J, with 14 bases in the middle. Germline V CDR1 and CDR2: SGHRS, YFSETQ. The CDR3 runs 15 residues. Written as DNA, the CDR3 is TGCGCCAGCAGCAGAATCTCGTTACTCCAAGAGACCCAGTACTTC. Its protein is CASSRISLLQETQYF.